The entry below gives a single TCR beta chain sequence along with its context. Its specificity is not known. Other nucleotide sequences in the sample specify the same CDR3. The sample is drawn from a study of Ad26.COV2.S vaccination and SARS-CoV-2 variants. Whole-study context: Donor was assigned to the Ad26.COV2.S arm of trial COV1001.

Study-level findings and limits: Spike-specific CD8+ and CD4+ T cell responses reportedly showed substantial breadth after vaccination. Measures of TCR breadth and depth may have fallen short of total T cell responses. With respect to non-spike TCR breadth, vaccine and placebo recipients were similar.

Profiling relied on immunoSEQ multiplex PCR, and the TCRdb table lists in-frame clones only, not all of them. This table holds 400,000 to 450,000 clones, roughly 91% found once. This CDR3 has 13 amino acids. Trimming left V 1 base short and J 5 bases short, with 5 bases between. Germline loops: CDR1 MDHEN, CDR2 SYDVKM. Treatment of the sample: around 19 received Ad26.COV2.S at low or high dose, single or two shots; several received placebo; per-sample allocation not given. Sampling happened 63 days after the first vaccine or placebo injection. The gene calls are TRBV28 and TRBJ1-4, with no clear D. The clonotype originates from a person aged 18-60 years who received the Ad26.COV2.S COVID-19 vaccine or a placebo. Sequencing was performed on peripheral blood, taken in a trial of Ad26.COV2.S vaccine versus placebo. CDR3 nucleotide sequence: TGTGCCAGCAGTTTATTGGGGAATGAAAAACTGTTTTTT. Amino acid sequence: CASSLLGNEKLFF.